Below, one TCR beta chain is given with its context. As yet, its antigen is unknown. The data originate from a study of CD8+ T cells in alopecia areata. Study-wide context: Treatment with tofacitinib (6 to 18 months) was followed by 6 months off drug. Study-wide results and limits: Scalp sample data also include resident alphabeta T cells from normal skin.

Looked up from germline, CDR1 is MGHRA and CDR2 is YSYEKL. The CDR3 totals 20 residues. The V and J ends lost 1 base and 4 bases, in that order; junction bases with no gene match: 12. Extracted RNA was reverse transcribed into cDNA, the sequencing template. The table came from immunoSEQ multiplex PCR; TCRdb's copy has only in-frame clones and leaves some out. The sample lists about 160,000 clones, more than 45% occurring once. The clonotype was recovered from a human donor with alopecia areata. The source material was CD4+ T cells sorted from blood. The J gene is TRBJ2-1, the V gene TRBV4-1; TRBD2 matches at 14 bases. The CDR3 region is CASSQVGTSGSWGPYNEQFF. Here the CDR3 DNA reads TGCGCCAGCAGCCAAGTGGGGACTAGCGGGAGTTGGGGTCCTTACAATGAGCAGTTCTTC.